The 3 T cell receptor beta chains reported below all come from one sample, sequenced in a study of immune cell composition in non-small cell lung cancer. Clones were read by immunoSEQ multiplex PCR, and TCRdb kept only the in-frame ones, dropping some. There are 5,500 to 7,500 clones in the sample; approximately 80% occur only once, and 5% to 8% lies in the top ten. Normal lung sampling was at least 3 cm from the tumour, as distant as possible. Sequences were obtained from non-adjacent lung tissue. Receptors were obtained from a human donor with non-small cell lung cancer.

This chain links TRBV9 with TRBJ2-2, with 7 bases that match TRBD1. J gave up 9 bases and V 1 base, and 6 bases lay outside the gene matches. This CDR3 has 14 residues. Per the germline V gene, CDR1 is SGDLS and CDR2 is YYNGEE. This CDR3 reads CASSVYPGGRELFF. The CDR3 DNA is TGTGCCAGCAGCGTATACCCAGGGGGTCGGGAGCTGTTTTTT.

DNA of the CDR3: TGTGCCAGCAGTTTATATCGGGACAGCAATAACTATGGCTACACCTTC. Translation gives CASSLYRDSNNYGYTF. The chain employs TRBV27 and TRBJ1-2; 7 positions match TRBD1. The germline V gene encodes CDR1 MNHEY and CDR2 SMNVEV (reference sequence). This CDR3 comprises 16 residues. The trim removed 1 base at V and 1 base at J, leaving 6 bases unmatched.

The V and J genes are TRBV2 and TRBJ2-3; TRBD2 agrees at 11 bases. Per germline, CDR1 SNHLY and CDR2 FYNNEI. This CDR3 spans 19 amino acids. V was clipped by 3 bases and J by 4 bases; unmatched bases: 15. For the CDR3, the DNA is TGTGCCAGCAGTGAGAGCTTAGCGGGAGGGCCGGGGTCCGCAGATACGCAGTATTTT. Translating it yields CASSESLAGGPGSADTQYF.